A single sample gave rise to the 29 T cell receptor beta chains below, sequenced in a study of T-cell reconstitution after alpha-beta-depleted transplantation in children. Unique molecular identifiers tagged the TCRbeta library. TCRdb reprocessed the PCR reads with MiXCR, giving one entry per CDR3 protein. The sample lists about 580,000 distinct CDR3 sequences, under 25% occurring once. The input for sequencing was PBMCs, mostly from graft donor cells, taken 360 days after TCRalphabeta/CD19-depleted stem cell transplant. These receptors all come from a boy in the first two years of life who had a stem cell transplant for acute myeloid leukemia, so the T cells may come from the graft donor.

In this sample, this clonotype turned up a few times. A much larger clone differs by one base, so this may be a read error. V and J are TRBV20-1 and TRBJ2-5; D tentatively reads TRBD1 or TRBD2 (6 bases each). Germline CDR1 is DFQATT and CDR2 is SNEGSKA (reference sequence). The length of the CDR3 is 12 residues. Trimming pared 3 bases from V and 5 bases from J, leaving 10 bases between. The CDR3 region has the DNA TGCAGTGCTAGGAGGGGGGTGGAGACCCAGTACTTC. Translation: CSARRGVETQYF.

The rearrangement uses TRBV12-5 and TRBJ2-2; tentatively, D is TRBD2 (5 bases). Trimming shortened V by 0 bases and J by 3 bases, and 14 bases separated the two germline ends. This CDR3 contains 17 residues. Germline CDR1 reads LGHNT; CDR2 reads FRNRAP. CDR3 DNA: TGTGCTAGTGGTTTGGTACGCGGGTCCGAGGACACCGGGGAGCTGTTTTTT. It yields the protein CASGLVRGSEDTGELFF.

This clonotype was picked up a small number of times. V is TRBV12-3 or TRBV12-4 and J is TRBJ2-5; 11 bases fit TRBD2. The CDR3 is 15 residues long. V lost 3 bases and J lost 0; bases outside the gene matches: 0. Here the CDR3 DNA reads TGTGCCAGCAGTTTTAGCGGGGGGGACCAAGAGACCCAGTACTTC. This gives the protein CASSFSGGDQETQYF.

The rearrangement joins TRBV27 to TRBJ2-7; maybe TRBD2 (5 bases). Deletions cut 2 bases from V and 7 bases from J, with 18 bases between. Germline V lookup: CDR1 MNHEY, CDR2 SMNVEV (reference sequence). There are 15 residues in the CDR3. In nucleotides, the CDR3 is TGTGCCAGCAGTTTAAAAGTAGGGTTAGCGTATGAGCAGTACTTC. Its protein product is CASSLKVGLAYEQYF.

The chain carries TRBV5-1 and TRBJ2-5; maybe TRBD2 (6 bases). The CDR3 extends over 14 amino acids. The ends were cut back, 4 bases at V and 4 bases at J, with 14 bases in the middle. Per germline, CDR1 SGHRS and CDR2 YFSETQ. The CDR3 loop is CASSGSQLAETQYF. CDR3 sequence (DNA): TGCGCCAGCAGCGGATCCCAACTAGCAGAGACCCAGTACTTC.

V and J are TRBV28 and TRBJ2-1, with 9 bases fitting TRBD1. Germline CDR1 reads MDHEN; CDR2 reads SYDVKM. CDR3 length: 19 residues. V lost 1 base and J lost 3; bases outside the gene matches: 13. The CDR3 sequence is CASSLFGDRERGYYNEQFF. The CDR3 DNA reads TGTGCCAGCAGTTTATTCGGGGACAGGGAAAGAGGGTACTACAATGAGCAGTTCTTC.

This sequence joins TRBV27 and TRBJ2-7; 12 nucleotides match TRBD2. With 3 bases clipped from V and 2 bases from J, the junction kept 2 bases outside the gene matches. This CDR3 is 15 amino acids long. Germline V gene sequence: CDR1 MNHEY, CDR2 SMNVEV (reference sequence). The chain's CDR3 is CASSLTSGGTYEQYF. The CDR3 nucleotides are TGTGCCAGCAGTTTGACTAGCGGGGGAACCTACGAGCAGTACTTC.

The CDR3 spells CSVPVSYEQYF. Here the CDR3 DNA reads TGCAGTGTTCCCGTCTCCTACGAGCAGTACTTC. The V gene is TRBV20-1, the J gene TRBJ2-7; D not certain. CDR1 DFQATT and CDR2 SNEGSKA come from the germline V gene (reference sequence). The length of the CDR3 is 11 residues. V lost 7 bases and J lost 0, with 7 bases in between.

J is TRBJ2-3 and V is TRBV15; D remains ambiguous. This CDR3 is built from 15 residues. Germline V lookup: CDR1 LNHNV, CDR2 YYDKDF (reference sequence). V was clipped by 8 bases and J by 1 base, with 16 bases between them. The CDR3 DNA is TGTGCCACCCTGAAGTCCGGGCGGCGCACAGATACGCAGTATTTT. Translating it yields CATLKSGRRTDTQYF.

This chain connects TRBV7-2 to TRBJ2-3; D ambiguous. Trimming took 4 bases from V and 6 from J, leaving 11 bases between them. The CDR3 is 13 amino acids. From germline, CDR1 is SGHTA and CDR2 FQGNSA. The chain's CDR3 is CASSSQTGDTQYF. DNA for the CDR3: TGTGCCAGCAGCTCGCAAACCGGGGATACGCAGTATTTT.

This clonotype was detected ten times or more. V and J are TRBV12-3 or TRBV12-4 and TRBJ2-3; D ambiguous. CDR3 length: 14 amino acids. V gave up 5 bases and J gave up 0 bases, with 9 bases separating them. CDR3 loop: CASSVASSTDTQYF. The CDR3 nucleotides read TGTGCCAGCAGTGTTGCTTCTAGCACAGATACGCAGTATTTT.

This clonotype was observed a handful of times. The chain employs TRBV5-1 and TRBJ2-5; D gene ambiguous. CDR1 and CDR2 (germline): SGHRS, YFSETQ. The CDR3 runs to 11 residues. V was pared by 5 bases and J by 6 bases, with 8 bases between. CDR3 amino acids: CASSNEKTQYF. The CDR3 DNA reads as TGCGCCAGCAGTAATGAGAAGACCCAGTACTTC.

The chain uses TRBV4-3 and TRBJ1-1; TRBD1 is a possible D gene (6 bases). This CDR3 is 13 amino acids long. Deletions cut 1 base from V and 8 bases from J, with 11 bases between. The germline gives CDR1 LGHNA, CDR2 YSLEER. The CDR3 DNA reads as TGCGCCAGCAGCCAAGGGGGGACAACCGAAGCTTTCTTT. As protein: CASSQGGTTEAFF.

This clonotype came up many times. The chain carries TRBV12-3 or TRBV12-4 and TRBJ2-7; a possible D gene is TRBD1 (7 bases). The CDR3 runs to 12 residues. Trimming left V 4 bases short and J 11 bases short, with 15 bases between. The CDR3 here is CASSSLQGEEYF. The CDR3 DNA is TGTGCCAGCAGTTCACTCCAGGGGGAGGAGTACTTC.

This clonotype has more than one count but fewer than ten. This chain uses TRBV20-1 with TRBJ1-5, with D hard to call. Trimming removed 2 bases from V and 5 bases from J, with 10 bases in between. This CDR3 is 13 amino acids long. Germline V gives CDR1 DFQATT, CDR2 SNEGSKA (reference sequence). Here the CDR3 reads CSARLGIDQPQHF. The CDR3 DNA reads as TGCAGTGCTAGACTCGGGATAGATCAGCCCCAGCATTTT.

Only a few counts were recorded for this clonotype. V gene TRBV4-3 combines with J gene TRBJ2-3; possibly TRBD1 for D (5 bases). The CDR3 has 14 amino acids. CDR1 is LGHNA, CDR2 YSLEER, per germline. V shed 2 bases and J shed 1 base, with 7 bases lying between them. The CDR3 loop is CASSQLTGTDTQYF. CDR3 nucleotides: TGCGCCAGCAGCCAACTGACAGGCACAGATACGCAGTATTTT.

This clonotype was observed many times. The gene calls are TRBV20-1 and TRBJ2-2; D unresolved. From germline, CDR1 is DFQATT and CDR2 SNEGSKA (reference sequence). The CDR3 totals 14 residues. Trimming took off 1 base at V and 5 bases at J, with 11 bases between the two ends. In DNA form, the CDR3 reads TGCAGTGCTAGAGTCGGGCCGAGGACCGGGGAGCTGTTTTTT. The encoded protein is CSARVGPRTGELFF.

This clonotype showed up many times. V is TRBV20-1 and J is TRBJ1-1; TRBD1 might be the D (6 bases). The V gene lost 5 bases and the J gene lost 3 bases, with 10 bases spanning the gap. Germline-derived CDR1 and CDR2 are DFQATT and SNEGSKA (reference sequence). This CDR3 has 12 residues. In DNA form, the CDR3 reads TGCAGTGCTGCACAGGGTGACACTGAAGCTTTCTTT. Translating gives CSAAQGDTEAFF.

This clonotype was detected a few times. The chain carries TRBV4-2 and TRBJ1-1; TRBD1 might be the D (5 bases). V was shortened by 0 bases and J by 5 bases, with 13 bases between the two germline ends. The CDR3 extends over 15 amino acids. The germline V gene encodes CDR1 LGHNA and CDR2 YNFKEQ. The CDR3 sequence: CASSQDARGATEAFF. CDR3 in DNA: TGTGCCAGCAGCCAAGATGCTAGGGGTGCTACTGAAGCTTTCTTT.

This clonotype was seen many times. The chain links TRBV6-5 to TRBJ1-5; 9 bases agree with TRBD1. V trimming: 4 bases; J trimming: 4 bases; junction bases outside the gene matches: 5. This CDR3 is built from 15 residues. Germline loops: CDR1 MNHEY, CDR2 SVGAGI. The CDR3 loop is CASSFGTGRNQPQHF. The CDR3 DNA sequence: TGTGCCAGCAGTTTTGGGACAGGGCGGAATCAGCCCCAGCATTTT.

The gene calls are TRBV7-6 and TRBJ2-2; D is unclear. The germline CDR1 and CDR2 sequences are SGHVS and FNYEAQ. V dropped 2 bases and J dropped 1 base, with 17 bases sitting between them. The length of the CDR3 is 18 residues. CDR3 region: CASSLQQPAFRNTGELFF. The CDR3 DNA follows: TGTGCCAGCAGCTTACAACAGCCAGCCTTTAGGAACACCGGGGAGCTGTTTTTT.

This clonotype was counted a few times. The chain recombines TRBV6-1 with TRBJ2-1, with TRBD2 matching over 10 bases. Germline trimming cut 5 bases from V and 1 base from J; bases unmatched to any gene: 5. CDR3 length: 16 amino acids. Germline lookup yields CDR1 MNHNS and CDR2 SASEGT. The CDR3 loop reads CASSTKRGGSYNEQFF. DNA of the CDR3: TGTGCCAGCAGTACGAAGCGGGGGGGATCCTACAATGAGCAGTTCTTC.

The rearrangement joins TRBV7-3 to TRBJ2-3; 7 bases match TRBD1. J gave up 1 base and V 3 bases, and 4 bases lay outside the gene matches. The germline V gene encodes CDR1 SGHTA and CDR2 FQGTGA. The CDR3 is 15 amino acids. The CDR3 loop reads CASSFTGTGTDTQYF. The CDR3, as DNA: TGTGCCAGCAGCTTCACCGGGACAGGCACAGATACGCAGTATTTT. The entire variable domain, with the rest obtained from reference TRBV7-3 and TRBJ2-3, is as follows: GAGVSQTPSNKVTEKGKYVELRCDPISGHTALYWYRQSLGQGPEFLIYFQGTGAADDSGLPNDRFFAVRPEGSVSTLKIQRTERGDSAVYLCASSFTGTGTDTQYFGPGTRLTVL.

This clonotype was counted a few times. This chain joins TRBV25-1 and TRBJ2-5; no definite D call. The germline CDR1 and CDR2 sequences are MGHDK and SYGVNS. The CDR3 totals 11 residues. Deletions cut 4 bases from V and 4 bases from J, with 4 bases between. CDR3 region: CASSGTETQYF. The CDR3 nucleotides read TGTGCCAGCAGTGGGACAGAGACCCAGTACTTC.

This clonotype was counted between two and nine times. V usage is TRBV6-5 and J usage is TRBJ2-1, with 7 bases identical to TRBD1. The CDR3 has 16 amino acids. The ends lost 4 bases at V and 5 bases at J; junction bases unmatched: 11. Germline loops: CDR1 MNHEY, CDR2 SVGAGI. CDR3 coding DNA: TGTGCCAGCAGTTCCTTCTTAGAGGGGGCACACAATGAGCAGTTCTTC. This sequence encodes CASSSFLEGAHNEQFF.

This clonotype was counted a few times. The chain links TRBV15 to TRBJ2-7; D gene unclear. Per germline, CDR1 LNHNV and CDR2 YYDKDF (reference sequence). The CDR3 runs 16 residues. Trimming removed 0 bases at V and 3 bases at J, with 15 bases between. CDR3 sequence reads: CATSREMGKGLYEQYF. The CDR3 nucleotides are TGTGCCACCAGCAGAGAAATGGGGAAAGGGCTCTACGAGCAGTACTTC.

This clonotype was detected a few times. The J gene is TRBJ2-1, the V gene TRBV20-1; possibly TRBD2 for D (6 bases). Germline loops: CDR1 DFQATT, CDR2 SNEGSKA (reference sequence). Trimming took 3 bases from V and 0 from J, leaving 21 bases between them. The CDR3 runs 18 residues. The CDR3 loop reads CSASTGTSTYSSYNEQFF. In DNA form, the CDR3 reads TGCAGTGCTAGCACCGGGACTTCAACATATAGCTCCTACAATGAGCAGTTCTTC.

In its sample, this clonotype was seen many times. The rearrangement uses TRBV27 and TRBJ2-7; no firm D call. The CDR3 has 15 amino acids. Trimming pared 0 bases from V and 0 bases from J, leaving 9 bases between. The germline V gene encodes CDR1 MNHEY and CDR2 SMNVEV (reference sequence). The CDR3 spells CASSLSYLSSYEQYV. CDR3 coding DNA: TGTGCCAGCAGTTTATCGTACTTAAGCTCCTACGAGCAGTACGTC.

The chain couples TRBV10-3 to TRBJ1-6; D is unresolved. The V and J ends lost 6 bases and 6 bases respectively, with 15 bases between them. The CDR3 totals 15 residues. Germline V gives CDR1 ENHRY, CDR2 SYGVKD. CDR3 sequence reads: CAIRGDLSPNSPLHF. The CDR3 DNA reads TGTGCCATCAGAGGCGACCTCTCACCTAATTCACCCCTCCACTTT.